The 24 T cell receptor beta chains given below trace back to one sample, sequenced in a study of T cell responses to AZD1222 COVID-19 vaccine. TCRdb's table, derived via immunoSEQ multiplex PCR, lists solely in-frame clones and lacks some. The sample yields 90,000 to 120,000 clones, roughly 87% seen once. The sequencing here drew on peripheral blood, taken 28 days after the second AZD1222 dose. The receptors come from an adult who received the AZD1222 COVID-19 vaccine.

This chain links TRBV7-8 with TRBJ1-5; possibly TRBD1 for D (5 bases). This CDR3 is 15 amino acids long. V gave up 5 bases and J gave up 1 base, with 12 bases separating them. In germline, CDR1 is SGHVS, CDR2 FQNEAQ. The CDR3 DNA sequence: TGTGCCAGCAGCCCGCACCGGGACAGCAATCAGCCCCAGCATTTT. Protein: CASSPHRDSNQPQHF.

The V call is TRBV5-4, the J call TRBJ2-2; D remains unclear. CDR3 size: 13 residues. V lost 4 bases and J lost 5, with 9 bases in between. CDR1 is SGHNT and CDR2 is YYREEE in the germline V gene (reference sequence). This CDR3 is CASSEGSTGELFF. The CDR3 DNA sequence: TGTGCCAGCAGCGAAGGGTCGACCGGGGAGCTGTTTTTT.

In DNA form, the CDR3 reads TGTGCCAGCAGTGAAATAGGGGGTTTCCAGCCCCAGCATTTT. Protein product: CASSEIGGFQPQHF. The rearrangement uses TRBV2 and TRBJ1-5; a weak D match, TRBD1 (6 bases). Trimming left V 2 bases short and J 7 bases short, with 12 bases between. The CDR3 extends over 14 amino acids. Germline V gene lookup returns CDR1 SNHLY and CDR2 FYNNEI.

The rearrangement uses TRBV4-1 and TRBJ2-3; no definite D call. V was trimmed by 1 base and J by 6 bases, leaving 5 bases between them. The CDR3 extends over 12 amino acids. Germline V gives CDR1 MGHRA, CDR2 YSYEKL. The CDR3: CASSQAADTQYF. CDR3 nucleotides: TGCGCCAGCAGCCAAGCGGCGGATACGCAGTATTTT.

The chain joins TRBV2 to TRBJ1-5; D unclear. The ends were cut back, 3 bases at V and 0 bases at J, with 9 bases in the middle. The CDR3 loop spans 15 amino acids. The germline CDR1 and CDR2 sequences are SNHLY and FYNNEI. The CDR3 region has the DNA TGTGCCAGCAGTGACGACGCCAGTAGCAATCAGCCCCAGCATTTT. Amino acids: CASSDDASSNQPQHF.

The chain carries TRBV5-6 and TRBJ1-5; 8 bases match TRBD1. With 4 bases clipped from V and 2 bases from J, the junction kept 2 bases outside the gene matches. The CDR3 consists of 14 residues. CDR1 and CDR2 from the germline V gene are SGHDT and YYEEEE. The CDR3 reads CASSQTGGNQPQHF. DNA of the CDR3: TGTGCCAGCAGCCAGACAGGGGGCAATCAGCCCCAGCATTTT.

The chain has TRBV28 and TRBJ1-3; D ambiguous. Trimming removed 3 bases at V and 4 bases at J, with 4 bases between. The germline V gene has CDR1 MDHEN and CDR2 SYDVKM. The CDR3 consists of 12 residues. The CDR3 spells CASSLGGNTIYF. CDR3 bases: TGTGCCAGCAGTTTGGGGGGAAACACCATATATTTT.

This sequence joins TRBV6-5 and TRBJ2-2; 10 bases agree with TRBD1. The germline CDR1 and CDR2 sequences are MNHEY and SVGAGI. CDR3 length equals 15 residues. The junction had 3 bases not matched to a gene; V was cut back by 5 bases and J by 3 bases. Written as DNA, the CDR3 is TGTGCCAGCAGTCGACAGGGGGCTGACACCGGGGAGCTGTTTTTT. Translating gives CASSRQGADTGELFF.

The J gene is TRBJ1-5, the V gene TRBV28; D is perhaps TRBD1 (5 bases). The CDR3 length is 17 residues. Germline V CDR1 and CDR2: MDHEN, SYDVKM. V lost 3 bases and J 2 bases, leaving 17 bases between the germline ends. DNA for the CDR3: TGTGCCAGCAGTTTGGGGCAGGGACTAGCGGGCAATCAGCCCCAGCATTTT. Residues: CASSLGQGLAGNQPQHF.

The CDR3 sequence: CASSLGGQGASPLHF. As DNA, the CDR3 is TGTGCCAGCAGCTTAGGGGGACAGGGGGCATCACCCCTCCACTTT. This chain joins TRBV5-6 and TRBJ1-6, with 12 positions matching TRBD1. Germline assignment: CDR1 SGHDT and CDR2 YYEEEE. CDR3 size: 15 residues. Trimming at V came to 2 bases and at J to 10 bases, leaving 4 bases not matched to a gene.

This chain joins TRBV12-5 and TRBJ1-4, with TRBD1 matching 8 bases. The ends lost 6 bases at V and 6 bases at J; junction bases unmatched: 9. Per germline, CDR1 LGHNT and CDR2 FRNRAP. CDR3 length equals 15 residues. The CDR3 DNA follows: TGTGCTAGTGGCCCCCAGGGGGCAGGTGATGAAAAACTGTTTTTT. It is translated as CASGPQGAGDEKLFF.

The chain couples TRBV4-3 to TRBJ2-3; a possible D gene is TRBD2 (5 bases). The germline V and J ends were trimmed by 0 bases and 4 bases, with 14 bases remaining between them. Per germline, CDR1 LGHNA and CDR2 YSLEER. The CDR3 consists of 16 residues. In DNA, the CDR3 is TGCGCCAGCAGCCAAGATCTACGGGGTGGCGCAGATACGCAGTATTTT. This translates into CASSQDLRGGADTQYF.

The rearrangement uses TRBV28 and TRBJ1-1; D is unresolved. Trimming removed 5 bases from V and 5 bases from J, with 21 bases in between. This CDR3 comprises 16 residues. The germline V gene encodes CDR1 MDHEN and CDR2 SYDVKM. The DNA for the CDR3 is TGTGCCAGCAGTGAGGACCCGGCCGACGACCGAACTGAAGCTTTCTTT. Its protein product is CASSEDPADDRTEAFF.

The rearrangement joins TRBV6-1 to TRBJ1-1; possible D gene TRBD1, 6 bases. The CDR3 covers 13 residues. Germline CDR1 reads MNHNS; CDR2 reads SASEGT. Trimming stripped 3 bases from V and 12 bases from J, with 17 bases between. The CDR3 nucleotides read TGTGCCAGCAGTGACCGGGACACCATGTTTTCTTTCTTT. Amino acids: CASSDRDTMFSFF.

The chain is built from TRBV3-1 (or the pseudogene TRBV3-2) and TRBJ1-1; D gene unclear. V lost 2 bases, J lost 11 bases, and 15 bases lay in between. The CDR3 length is 13 residues. Germline V gene data show CDR1 as LGHDT and CDR2 as YNNKEL (reference sequence). The CDR3 sequence: CASSQPGGGWAFF. CDR3 DNA sequence: TGTGCCAGCAGCCAACCGGGAGGAGGGTGGGCTTTCTTT.

The count of this clone is one. The chain uses TRBV9 and TRBJ2-1; possibly TRBD1 for D (6 bases). The CDR3 consists of 15 residues. The V gene's germline CDR1 is SGDLS and CDR2 YYNGEE. The ends were cut back, 4 bases at V and 6 bases at J, with 17 bases in the middle. The DNA for the CDR3 is TGTGCCAGCAGCACGGCCTCCACGGACAGCAATGAGCAGTTCTTC. It specifies CASSTASTDSNEQFF.

The genes are TRBV9 and TRBJ1-6; no clear D gene. Germline V gene lookup returns CDR1 SGDLS and CDR2 YYNGEE. CDR3 size: 16 residues. V lost 0 bases to trimming and J lost 7 bases, with 14 bases between them. The CDR3 sequence is CASSVEVGSTNSPLHF. Written as DNA, the CDR3 is TGTGCCAGCAGCGTAGAGGTCGGCAGCACAAATTCACCCCTCCACTTT.

The chain links TRBV4-2 to TRBJ1-2; 7 bases are a match to TRBD1. The V segment lost 1 base and the J segment 7 bases; nucleotides outside the gene matches: 12. Germline values: CDR1 LGHNA, CDR2 YNFKEQ. The CDR3 covers 16 residues. CDR3 in DNA: TGTGCCAGCAGCCAAGTAGAGGCTCAGACAGGGACTGGCTACACCTTC. Protein: CASSQVEAQTGTGYTF.

The chain uses TRBV11-2 and TRBJ2-2; TRBD1 aligns across 9 bases. J gave up 7 bases and V 5 bases, and 5 bases lay outside the gene matches. This CDR3 has 14 amino acids. The germline gives CDR1 SGHAT, CDR2 FQNNGV. The CDR3 sequence: CASSQQGAFGELFF. The CDR3 nucleotides are TGTGCCAGCAGCCAACAGGGGGCTTTCGGGGAGCTGTTTTTT.

V and J are TRBV7-2 and TRBJ1-5, with D possibly matching TRBD1 (6 bases). Germline CDR1 reads SGHTA; CDR2 reads FQGNSA. The V end lost 6 bases, the J end lost 7 bases, and 16 bases lay between the germline ends. The length of the CDR3 is 14 residues. The CDR3 is CASSPRGGRQPQHF. Written as DNA, the CDR3 is TGTGCCAGCAGTCCGAGGGGGGGTCGGCAGCCCCAGCATTTT. The entire variable domain, with the rest obtained from reference TRBV7-2 and TRBJ1-5, is as follows: GAGVSQSPSNKVTEKGKDVELRCDPISGHTALYWYRQSLGQGLEFLIYFQGNSAPDKSGLPSDRFSAERTGGSVSTLTIQRTQQEDSAVYLCASSPRGGRQPQHFGDGTRLSIL.

The chain couples TRBV19 to TRBJ1-5, with a possible D match to TRBD1 (5 bases). The CDR3 is made up of 15 amino acids. Trimming removed 5 bases from V and 0 bases from J, with 11 bases in between. Germline CDR1 is LNHDA and CDR2 is SQIVND (reference sequence). CDR3 nucleotides: TGTGCCAGTAGTCCCGACAGCTCTAGCAATCAGCCCCAGCATTTT. Protein product: CASSPDSSSNQPQHF.

The chain has TRBV5-6 and TRBJ1-2, with D possibly TRBD1 on 6 matching bases. The ends were cut back, 4 bases at V and 8 bases at J, with 12 bases in the middle. This CDR3 spans 12 amino acids. In germline, CDR1 is SGHDT, CDR2 YYEEEE. CDR3 amino acids: CASSVTGRGYTF. The CDR3, as DNA: TGTGCCAGCAGCGTAACAGGGCGGGGCTACACCTTC.

J is TRBJ2-5 and V is TRBV9; D unclear. Germline assignment: CDR1 SGDLS and CDR2 YYNGEE. The CDR3 totals 12 residues. V dropped 0 bases and J dropped 2 bases, with 2 bases sitting between them. In DNA form, the CDR3 reads TGTGCCAGCAGCGTAGATCAAGAGACCCAGTACTTC. Amino acid sequence: CASSVDQETQYF.

The V gene is TRBV7-9, the J gene TRBJ1-4; the D gene is possibly TRBD1 (5 bases). The CDR3 extends over 14 amino acids. CDR1 and CDR2 (germline): SEHNR, FQNEAQ (reference sequence). Trimming shortened V by 3 bases and J by 8 bases, and 13 bases separated the two germline ends. The CDR3 DNA sequence: TGTGCCAGCAGCTTGGGAGGGGCAGGGGAAAAACTGTTTTTT. This sequence encodes CASSLGGAGEKLFF.